Below, 26 T cell receptor beta chains from the same sample are listed, as sequenced in a study of cytomegalovirus exposure and HLA in healthy donors (dated by TCRdb to 2015 to 2018). Receptor libraries were prepared by the immunoSEQ multiplex PCR assay. For the multiplex PCR, a mixture combining 60 forward primers for TCR Vbeta segments and 13 reverse primers for TCR Jbeta segments was used. The table comes from immuneACCESS by way of TCRdb, which keeps in-frame sequences with V and J called. Part of the clones is missing from these tables; in studies checked, under half for an unresolved V gene and the rest for unknown reasons. The table for this sample lists some 130,000 clones; about 69% of them were counted only once. Of the sample, about 3.4% falls within the top ten clones. Sequences were obtained from PBMCs. These receptors originate from a man aged 25 to 45 in good health and CMV-seronegative.

This clone has only a few counts. This chain connects TRBV25-1 to TRBJ2-1, with D tentatively TRBD2 (5 bases). The CDR3 sequence is 17 residues long. The germline CDR1 and CDR2 sequences are MGHDK and SYGVNS. V gave up 1 base and J gave up 0 bases, with 13 bases separating them. The CDR3 DNA reads TGTGCCAGCAGTGAATCCGGAGGTCCCAGCTCCTACAATGAGCAGTTCTTC. It is translated as CASSESGGPSSYNEQFF.

The rearrangement joins TRBV28 to TRBJ1-2, with D unclear. Germline V lookup: CDR1 MDHEN, CDR2 SYDVKM. This CDR3 region has 13 residues. Trimming stripped 7 bases from V and 8 bases from J, with 17 bases between. The CDR3 loop is CASNGPRSGGYTF. For the CDR3, the DNA is TGTGCCAGCAATGGCCCACGATCGGGGGGCTACACCTTC.

This clone has just one count. The chain recombines TRBV29-1 with TRBJ2-1; TRBD1 aligns across 9 bases. Germline CDR1 reads SQVTM; CDR2 reads ANQGSEA. The CDR3 runs to 14 residues. V trimming: 7 bases; J trimming: 7 bases; junction bases outside the gene matches: 11. The CDR3 spells CSETGTGSVNEQFF. CDR3 DNA sequence: TGCAGCGAGACGGGGACAGGGAGTGTAAATGAGCAGTTCTTC.

This chain connects TRBV10-3 to TRBJ2-5, with 9 bases lining up with TRBD1. There are 14 residues in the CDR3. J lost 7 bases, V lost 6 bases, and 9 bases had no gene match. Per the germline V gene, CDR1 is ENHRY and CDR2 is SYGVKD. This CDR3 is CAIRDTGGWATQYF. Here the CDR3 DNA reads TGTGCCATCAGGGATACAGGGGGCTGGGCGACCCAGTACTTC.

The V and J genes are TRBV27 and TRBJ2-3; 9 bases match TRBD2. V shed 4 bases and J 8 bases; nucleotides not matched to a gene: 10. Germline CDR1 and CDR2: MNHEY and SMNVEV (reference sequence). The CDR3 runs 15 residues. The CDR3 coding sequence is TGTGCCAGCAGTTCGAGCGGGGGGCCCGGGGGTACGCAGTATTTT. Protein product: CASSSSGGPGGTQYF.

V is TRBV2 and J is TRBJ1-1; TRBD1 agrees at 7 bases. V lost 5 bases to trimming and J lost 3 bases; unmatched junction nucleotides: 6. CDR3 length: 14 amino acids. Germline V gene lookup returns CDR1 SNHLY and CDR2 FYNNEI. The CDR3: CASSYVTGDTEAFF. CDR3 in DNA: TGTGCCAGCAGTTATGTAACAGGGGACACTGAAGCTTTCTTT.

The rearrangement links TRBV13 to TRBJ2-7; the D is unclear. Germline CDR1 is PRHDT and CDR2 is FYEKMQ (reference sequence). CDR3 size: 14 residues. The V and J ends lost 1 base and 0 bases respectively, with 7 bases between them. For the CDR3, the DNA is TGTGCCAGCAGCTTAGCCGTACTCTCCTACGAGCAGTACTTC. It specifies CASSLAVLSYEQYF.

V usage is TRBV4-2 and J usage is TRBJ2-7; TRBD2 is a possible D gene (7 bases). V gave up 0 bases and J gave up 4 bases, with 13 bases separating them. CDR1 is LGHNA and CDR2 is YNFKEQ in the germline V gene. The CDR3 spans 15 residues. CDR3 nucleotide sequence: TGTGCCAGCAGCCAAGAATTGGGGGGGCGGTACGAGCAGTACTTC. Residues: CASSQELGGRYEQYF.

The chain recombines TRBV6-5 with TRBJ2-7; no firm D call. Germline loops: CDR1 MNHEY, CDR2 SVGAGI. The V end lost 3 bases, the J end lost 2 bases, and 14 bases lay between the germline ends. The length of the CDR3 is 15 residues. The CDR3 DNA reads TGTGCCAGCAGTTATAGCCGTCTAGGCCCCTACGAGCAGTACTTC. This codes for CASSYSRLGPYEQYF.

V is TRBV7-2 and J is TRBJ1-4; D unresolved. Trimming pared 5 bases from V and 0 bases from J, leaving 10 bases between. The CDR3 contains 15 residues. Germline V gives CDR1 SGHTA, CDR2 FQGNSA. The CDR3 coding sequence is TGTGCCAGCAGCCCCCCCGGGGCAACTAATGAAAAACTGTTTTTT. This translates into CASSPPGATNEKLFF.

This clone occurred a few times. CDR3 sequence (DNA): TGTGCCACTAGAGGGAACGCCAAAAACATTCAGTACTTC. The encoded protein is CATRGNAKNIQYF. The chain employs TRBV6-5 and TRBJ2-4; D perhaps matches TRBD2 (5 bases). CDR1 is MNHEY, CDR2 SVGAGI, per germline. V was clipped by 10 bases and J by 1 base, with 11 bases between them. The CDR3 covers 13 residues.

The chain uses TRBV29-1 and TRBJ2-2; D perhaps matches TRBD2 (5 bases). Germline V gene sequence: CDR1 SQVTM, CDR2 ANQGSEA. The CDR3 sequence is 15 residues long. The V end was cut by 2 bases, the J end by 1 base, with 11 bases between. CDR3 coding DNA: TGCAGCGTTGAATCCGGGGATGAGAACACCGGGGAGCTGTTTTTT. Translating it yields CSVESGDENTGELFF.

This chain links TRBV27 with TRBJ1-1; D is unresolved. The CDR3 length is 15 residues. V lost 4 bases and J 1 base, leaving 13 bases between the germline ends. The germline V gene has CDR1 MNHEY and CDR2 SMNVEV (reference sequence). CDR3 sequence reads: CASSYRGGRNTEAFF. The CDR3, as DNA: TGTGCCAGCAGTTATAGAGGAGGAAGGAACACTGAAGCTTTCTTT.

The V gene is TRBV28, the J gene TRBJ1-2; D gene ambiguous. Trimming took off 3 bases at V and 3 bases at J, with 5 bases between the two ends. Germline CDR1 MDHEN, CDR2 SYDVKM. The CDR3 has 12 residues. In DNA form, the CDR3 reads TGTGCCAGCAGTTTTACAGACTATGGCTACACCTTC. It is translated as CASSFTDYGYTF.

The chain employs TRBV28 and TRBJ2-7; 9 bases are shared with TRBD2. J was trimmed by 4 bases and V by 1 base; bases with no gene match: 5. Germline loops: CDR1 MDHEN, CDR2 SYDVKM. The CDR3 has 15 amino acids. CDR3 DNA sequence: TGTGCCAGCAGTTTATCTGGCGGGAGGGGATACGAGCAGTACTTC. Its protein product is CASSLSGGRGYEQYF. The full variable domain, its missing parts supplied by reference TRBV28 and TRBJ2-7, is DVKVTQSSRYLVKRTGEKVFLECVQDMDHENMFWYRQDPGLGLRLIYFSYDVKMKEKGDIPEGYSVSREKKERFSLILESASTNQTSMYLCASSLSGGRGYEQYFGPGTRLTVT.

The J gene is TRBJ1-2, the V gene TRBV27; D may be TRBD1 (5 bases). Germline CDR1 and CDR2: MNHEY and SMNVEV (reference sequence). This CDR3 has 11 amino acids. V shed 9 bases and J shed 10 bases, with 15 bases lying between them. CDR3 region: CASPKGIYYTF. DNA for the CDR3: TGTGCCAGTCCGAAGGGGATTTACTACACCTTC.

The V gene is TRBV7-9, the J gene TRBJ2-7; D unresolved. The CDR3 is 12 amino acids. V shed 2 bases and J shed 6 bases, with 8 bases lying between them. Germline loops: CDR1 SEHNR, CDR2 FQNEAQ (reference sequence). Written as DNA, the CDR3 is TGTGCCAGCAGCTTACAGGATAGCGAGCAGTACTTC. It is translated as CASSLQDSEQYF.

This chain links TRBV7-3 with TRBJ1-3; 7 bases fit TRBD1. Germline-derived CDR1 and CDR2 are SGHTA and FQGTGA. CDR3 length: 15 residues. The V gene end was trimmed by 3 bases and the J gene end by 2 bases; junction bases not matched to a gene: 4. CDR3 DNA: TGTGCCAGCAGCTTGACCGGGACAGCTGGAAACACCATATATTTT. Encoded protein: CASSLTGTAGNTIYF.

The rearrangement uses TRBV5-6 and TRBJ2-1; 11 positions match TRBD2. The germline gives CDR1 SGHDT, CDR2 YYEEEE. The junction had 10 bases not matched to a gene; V was cut back by 0 bases and J by 8 bases. The CDR3 extends over 17 amino acids. CDR3 bases: TGTGCCAGCAGCTTGGCGGTAGCGGGGGGGCCCGTGGATGAGCAGTTCTTC. Protein: CASSLAVAGGPVDEQFF. The full variable domain, its missing parts supplied by reference TRBV5-6 and TRBJ2-1, is DAGVTQSPTHLIKTRGQQVTLRCSPKSGHDTVSWYQQALGQGPQFIFQYYEEEERQRGNFPDRFSGHQFPNYSSELNVNALLLGDSALYLCASSLAVAGGPVDEQFFGPGTRLTVL.

The rearrangement uses TRBV5-1 and TRBJ1-1; D is unclear. This CDR3 has 15 residues. V was shortened by 1 base and J by 1 base, with 11 bases between the two germline ends. CDR1 and CDR2 (germline): SGHRS, YFSETQ. Written as DNA, the CDR3 is TGCGCCAGCAGCTTGTCACGTCGGGGGAACACTGAAGCTTTCTTT. Amino acid sequence: CASSLSRRGNTEAFF.

The chain combines TRBV7-9 with TRBJ1-2; no definite D call. This CDR3 is built from 14 residues. Germline CDR1 SEHNR, CDR2 FQNEAQ (reference sequence). Trimming left V 4 bases short and J 2 bases short, with 11 bases between. The CDR3 DNA is TGTGCCAGCAGCTCGAGTACTTGGAACTATGGCTACACCTTC. The encoded protein is CASSSSTWNYGYTF.

The chain recombines TRBV6-6 with TRBJ2-1, with D uncertain. The CDR3 is 13 residues long. Germline-derived CDR1 and CDR2 are MNHNY and SVGAGI (reference sequence). Trimming removed 4 bases at V and 2 bases at J, with 6 bases between. The DNA for the CDR3 is TGTGCCAGCAGTTTTACAGCCTACAATGAGCAGTTCTTC. Protein sequence: CASSFTAYNEQFF.

V usage is TRBV19 and J usage is TRBJ2-3; TRBD2 agrees at 8 bases. V lost 4 bases, J lost 2 bases, and 14 bases stayed unmatched. Germline V CDR1 and CDR2: LNHDA, SQIVND (reference sequence). The CDR3 covers 18 residues. The CDR3 sequence is CASSNLGALADLTDTQYF. The CDR3 region has the DNA TGTGCCAGTAGTAACCTGGGGGCACTAGCGGATCTCACAGATACGCAGTATTTT. Together with reference TRBV19 and TRBJ2-3, the CDR3 gives the full variable domain: DGGITQSPKYLFRKEGQNVTLSCEQNLNHDAMYWYRQDPGQGLRLIYYSQIVNDFQKGDIAEGYSVSREKKESFPLTVTSAQKNPTAFYLCASSNLGALADLTDTQYFGPGTRLTVL.

The CDR3 sequence: CASSYSSESSYEQYF. In DNA form, the CDR3 reads TGTGCCAGCAGTTACTCGTCGGAGAGCTCCTACGAGCAGTACTTC. This rearrangement joins TRBV6-5 to TRBJ2-7; D is unclear. The CDR3 totals 15 residues. V gave up 0 bases and J gave up 0 bases, with 9 bases separating them. Germline V gene data show CDR1 as MNHEY and CDR2 as SVGAGI.

This rearrangement joins TRBV5-1 to TRBJ2-7, with D perhaps matching TRBD2 (6 bases). The CDR3 is 15 amino acids. Germline-derived CDR1 and CDR2 are SGHRS and YFSETQ. Trimming took off 4 bases at V and 2 bases at J, with 16 bases between the two ends. CDR3 nucleotide sequence: TGCGCCAGCAGCGCCCCTAGGGGAGGCCCCTACGAGCAGTACTTC. It codes for CASSAPRGGPYEQYF.

J is TRBJ2-7 and V is TRBV23-1; no clear D gene. TRBV23-1 is an ORF, and what it does is uncertain. V lost 0 bases and J lost 2, with 14 bases in between. CDR3 size: 16 residues. CDR3 DNA sequence: TGCGCCAGCAGTCAATCGGTACTCCCCGATACCTACGAGCAGTACTTC. Translated: CASSQSVLPDTYEQYF.